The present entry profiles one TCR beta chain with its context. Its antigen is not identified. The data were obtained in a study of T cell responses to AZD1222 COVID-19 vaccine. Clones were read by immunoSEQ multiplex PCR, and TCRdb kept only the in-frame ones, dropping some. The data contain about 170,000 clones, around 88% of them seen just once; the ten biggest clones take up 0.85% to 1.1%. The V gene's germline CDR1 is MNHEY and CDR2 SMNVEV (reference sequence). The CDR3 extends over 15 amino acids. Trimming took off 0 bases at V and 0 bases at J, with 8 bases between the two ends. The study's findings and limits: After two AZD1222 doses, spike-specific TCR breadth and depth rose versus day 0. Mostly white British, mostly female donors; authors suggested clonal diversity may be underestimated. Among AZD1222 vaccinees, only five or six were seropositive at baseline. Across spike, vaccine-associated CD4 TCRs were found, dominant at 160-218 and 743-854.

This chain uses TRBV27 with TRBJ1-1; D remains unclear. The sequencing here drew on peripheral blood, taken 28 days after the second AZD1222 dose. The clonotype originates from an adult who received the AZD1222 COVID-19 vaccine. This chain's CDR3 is CASSLSSGLNTEAFF. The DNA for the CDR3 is TGTGCCAGCAGTTTATCTTCCGGGCTGAACACTGAAGCTTTCTTT.